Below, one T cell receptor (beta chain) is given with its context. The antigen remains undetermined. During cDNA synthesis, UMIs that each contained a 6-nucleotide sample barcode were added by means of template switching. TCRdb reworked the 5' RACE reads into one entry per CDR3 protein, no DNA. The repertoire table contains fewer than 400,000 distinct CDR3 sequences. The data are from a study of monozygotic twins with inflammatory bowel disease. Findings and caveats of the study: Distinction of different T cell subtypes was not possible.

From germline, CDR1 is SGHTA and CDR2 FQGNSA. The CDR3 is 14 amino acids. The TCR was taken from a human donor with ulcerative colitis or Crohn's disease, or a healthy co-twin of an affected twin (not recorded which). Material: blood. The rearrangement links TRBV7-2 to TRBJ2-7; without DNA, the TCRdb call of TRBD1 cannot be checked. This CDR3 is CASSSDRGRYEQYF.